This T cell receptor beta chain was recovered during a study of blood T cell repertoires in COVID-19. Study context: The United States, Italy and Spain supplied acute and convalescent COVID-19 samples. In each case, the material was cDNA or gDNA derived from T cells, B-cell-depleted T cells, or PBMCs.

Germline loops: CDR1 LGHDT, CDR2 YNNKEL (reference sequence). V lost 6 bases and J lost 8, with 22 bases in between. The length of the CDR3 is 15 residues. The data were produced by immunoSEQ multiplex PCR, yet TCRdb's version contains in-frame clones alone and is incomplete. The sample yields about 290,000 clones, roughly nine tenths seen once. The study drew participants aged 18 to 89 years from 20 to 30 US areas. Grouping used clinical history reported by participants in a survey and questionnaire. The sample was PBMCs or T cells enriched from blood (not recorded which). This clonotype was sampled from a woman aged 35 to 49 who had recovered from COVID-19. The chain joins TRBV3-1 (or the pseudogene TRBV3-2) to TRBJ1-2; a possible D gene is TRBD1 (6 bases). The DNA for the CDR3 is TGTGCCAGCAGTGGGGATAAGGGGGAACGCCGCGGCTACACCTTC. Translation: CASSGDKGERRGYTF.